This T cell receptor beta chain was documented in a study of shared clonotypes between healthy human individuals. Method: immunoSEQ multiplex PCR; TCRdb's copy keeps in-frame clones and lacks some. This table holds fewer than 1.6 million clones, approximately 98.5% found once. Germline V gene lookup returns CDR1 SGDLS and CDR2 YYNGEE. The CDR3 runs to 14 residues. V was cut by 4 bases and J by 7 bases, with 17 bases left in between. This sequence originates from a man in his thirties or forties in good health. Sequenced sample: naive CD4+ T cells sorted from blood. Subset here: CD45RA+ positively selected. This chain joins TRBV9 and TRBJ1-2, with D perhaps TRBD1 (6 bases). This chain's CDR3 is CASSPPGGARGYTF. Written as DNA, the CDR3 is TGTGCCAGCAGCCCCCCTGGGGGGGCGCGTGGCTACACCTTC. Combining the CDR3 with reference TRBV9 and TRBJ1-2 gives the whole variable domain DSGVTQTPKHLITATGQRVTLRCSPRSGDLSVYWYQQSLDQGLQFLIQYYNGEERAKGNILERFSAQQFPDLHSELNLSSLELGDSALYFCASSPPGGARGYTFGSGTRLTVV.